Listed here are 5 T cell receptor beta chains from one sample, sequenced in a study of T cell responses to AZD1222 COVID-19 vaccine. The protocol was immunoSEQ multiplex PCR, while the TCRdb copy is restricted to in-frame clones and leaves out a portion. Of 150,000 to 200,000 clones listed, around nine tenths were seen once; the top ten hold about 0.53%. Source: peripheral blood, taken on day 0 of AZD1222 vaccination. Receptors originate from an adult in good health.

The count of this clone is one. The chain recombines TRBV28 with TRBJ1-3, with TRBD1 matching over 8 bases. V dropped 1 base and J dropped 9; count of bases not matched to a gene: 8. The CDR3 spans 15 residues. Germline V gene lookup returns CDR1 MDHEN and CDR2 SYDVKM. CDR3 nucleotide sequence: TGTGCCAGCAGTTTATCCGGGACAGGTCGAATCACCATATATTTT. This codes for CASSLSGTGRITIYF.

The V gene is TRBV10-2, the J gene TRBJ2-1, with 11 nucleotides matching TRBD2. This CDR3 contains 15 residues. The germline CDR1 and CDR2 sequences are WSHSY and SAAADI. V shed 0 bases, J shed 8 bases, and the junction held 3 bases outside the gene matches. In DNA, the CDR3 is TGCGCCAGCAGTGAGTCAACTAGCGGGAGCCATGAGCAGTTCTTC. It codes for CASSESTSGSHEQFF.

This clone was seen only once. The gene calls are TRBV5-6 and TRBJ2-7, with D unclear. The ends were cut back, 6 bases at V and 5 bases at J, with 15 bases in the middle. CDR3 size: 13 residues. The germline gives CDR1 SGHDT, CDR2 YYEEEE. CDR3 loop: CASNPWAMNEQYF. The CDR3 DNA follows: TGTGCCAGCAACCCGTGGGCTATGAACGAGCAGTACTTC.

CDR3 amino acids: CASRTGYYNEQFF. The CDR3 DNA sequence: TGTGCCAGCCGCACTGGCTACTACAATGAGCAGTTCTTC. V gene TRBV2 combines with J gene TRBJ2-1; no clear D gene. The CDR3 is 13 residues long. V was clipped by 8 bases and J by 3 bases, with 11 bases between them. Germline CDR1 and CDR2: SNHLY and FYNNEI.

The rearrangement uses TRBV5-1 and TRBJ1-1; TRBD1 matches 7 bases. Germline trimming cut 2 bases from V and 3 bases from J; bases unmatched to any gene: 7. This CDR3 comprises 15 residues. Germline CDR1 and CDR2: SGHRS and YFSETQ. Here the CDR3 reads CASSFTGAGDTEAFF. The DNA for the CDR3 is TGCGCCAGCAGCTTTACAGGGGCGGGGGACACTGAAGCTTTCTTT.